These 30 T cell receptor beta chains share one sample of origin, sequenced in a study of cytomegalovirus exposure and HLA in healthy donors. This PCR relied on a set of 60 Vbeta primers and 13 Jbeta primers. The data were produced by immunoSEQ multiplex PCR, yet TCRdb's version contains in-frame clones alone and is incomplete. The table records around 100,000 clones, approximately 74% of them present only once. The sequenced sample was PBMCs. These receptor sequences come from a woman in her thirties or forties in good health and CMV-seronegative.

Only a few counts were recorded for this clone. The gene calls are TRBV6-6 and TRBJ2-7, with D uncertain. The CDR3 sequence is 13 residues long. CDR1 MNHNY and CDR2 SVGAGI come from the germline V gene (reference sequence). The V end lost 0 bases, the J end lost 2 bases, and 5 bases lay between the germline ends. DNA for the CDR3: TGTGCCAGCAGTTACTCGGGCACCTACGAGCAGTACTTC. Translated, it gives CASSYSGTYEQYF.

The chain joins TRBV9 to TRBJ2-1, with 8 bases identical to TRBD2. This CDR3 has 17 residues. The ends lost 4 bases at V and 1 base at J; junction bases unmatched: 10. Germline values: CDR1 SGDLS, CDR2 YYNGEE. CDR3 nucleotides: TGTGCCAGCAGCCCCGACGAGAGCGGGAGTTCCTACAATGAGCAGTTCTTC. Amino acid sequence: CASSPDESGSSYNEQFF.

The chain recombines TRBV10-3 with TRBJ2-5; 7 nucleotides match TRBD1. Trimming at V came to 10 bases and at J to 5 bases, leaving 10 bases not matched to a gene. Per germline, CDR1 ENHRY and CDR2 SYGVKD. The CDR3 contains 13 residues. CDR3 DNA: TGTGCCACCACTCAGGACAGGCGGGAGACCCAGTACTTC. This encodes CATTQDRRETQYF.

This clone was counted once. The rearrangement uses TRBV5-1 and TRBJ1-2, with D tentatively TRBD1 (5 bases). Germline-derived CDR1 and CDR2 are SGHRS and YFSETQ. This CDR3 is built from 13 residues. The germline V and J ends were trimmed by 2 bases and 6 bases, with 11 bases remaining between them. Written as DNA, the CDR3 is TGCGCCAGCAGCTTCACGGGGGAGCATGGCTACACCTTC. Translating it yields CASSFTGEHGYTF.

The chain recombines TRBV5-4 with TRBJ2-3, with D possibly TRBD1 on 5 matching bases. V lost 2 bases, J lost 3 bases, and 7 bases lay in between. CDR3 length: 13 amino acids. CDR1 is SGHNT, CDR2 YYREEE, per germline (reference sequence). The CDR3 region is CASSFRQTDTQYF. The CDR3 bases are TGTGCCAGCAGCTTTCGACAGACAGATACGCAGTATTTT.

This clone was counted a few times. The chain carries TRBV7-2 and TRBJ2-1; possibly TRBD2 for D (5 bases). From germline, CDR1 is SGHTA and CDR2 FQGNSA. The V end was cut by 2 bases, the J end by 7 bases, with 9 bases between. This CDR3 is 13 amino acids long. CDR3 DNA sequence: TGTGCCAGCAGCTTAAATTCGGGGAATGAGCAGTTCTTC. Translating gives CASSLNSGNEQFF.

V usage is TRBV10-3 and J usage is TRBJ2-1; 10 bases are a match to TRBD2. The CDR3 has 15 residues. With V trimmed by 7 bases and J by 2 bases, 5 bases remained unmatched. The germline CDR1 and CDR2 sequences are ENHRY and SYGVKD. DNA for the CDR3: TGTGCCATCAAACAAACTAGCGGGACCTACAATGAGCAGTTCTTC. Amino acid sequence: CAIKQTSGTYNEQFF.

This sequence joins TRBV28 and TRBJ2-7; D may be TRBD1 (6 bases). V was cut by 6 bases and J by 8 bases, with 17 bases left in between. The length of the CDR3 is 13 residues. Germline CDR1 and CDR2: MDHEN and SYDVKM. This CDR3 reads CASSTTDRIKQYF. Here the CDR3 DNA reads TGTGCCAGCAGCACCACAGACAGGATTAAGCAGTACTTC.

The chain carries TRBV5-1 and TRBJ2-2; TRBD2 agrees at 11 bases. CDR3 length equals 17 residues. Germline V gene sequence: CDR1 SGHRS, CDR2 YFSETQ. Trimming removed 0 bases from V and 6 bases from J; junction bases left unmatched: 7. CDR3 sequence (DNA): TGCGCCAGCAGCTTGGTAGCGGGAGGGCCTAACTCCGGGGAGCTGTTTTTT. Translation: CASSLVAGGPNSGELFF.

This chain links TRBV11-2 with TRBJ2-5; TRBD2 is a possible D gene (5 bases). The CDR3 sequence is 16 residues long. Looked up from germline, CDR1 is SGHAT and CDR2 is FQNNGV. V was cut by 2 bases and J by 0 bases, with 13 bases left in between. The CDR3 DNA reads as TGTGCCAGCAGCTTACCGGGCTCGGGATACCAAGAGACCCAGTACTTC. This translates into CASSLPGSGYQETQYF.

This sequence joins TRBV2 and TRBJ1-1; 7 bases agree with TRBD1. V lost 8 bases to trimming and J lost 0 bases; unmatched junction nucleotides: 6. The CDR3 is 14 residues long. The V gene's germline CDR1 is SNHLY and CDR2 FYNNEI. CDR3 sequence: CASGTEALNTEAFF. CDR3 nucleotide sequence: TGTGCCAGCGGGACAGAAGCCTTGAACACTGAAGCTTTCTTT.

Regarding this clone: Distinct nucleotide sequences in the sample also encode this CDR3. The V and J genes are TRBV19 and TRBJ1-4; a weak D match, TRBD1 (5 bases). The germline V and J ends were trimmed by 5 bases and 4 bases, with 14 bases remaining between them. Germline V gene sequence: CDR1 LNHDA, CDR2 SQIVND (reference sequence). The CDR3 covers 15 residues. In DNA, the CDR3 is TGTGCCAGTAGTTCCCCGCGGAGGGGTAATGAAAAACTGTTTTTT. As protein: CASSSPRRGNEKLFF.

V gene TRBV2 combines with J gene TRBJ2-3, with 9 nucleotides matching TRBD2. This CDR3 spans 14 amino acids. The ends lost 8 bases at V and 4 bases at J; junction bases unmatched: 7. Germline V gene data show CDR1 as SNHLY and CDR2 as FYNNEI. The CDR3 bases are TGTGCCAGCGCGGGCGGGGGGGCAGCAGATACGCAGTATTTT. Amino acids: CASAGGGAADTQYF.

CDR3 DNA: TGTGCCAGCACGGGACTTCGAATTACCGGGGAGCTGTTTTTT. It codes for CASTGLRITGELFF. The genes are TRBV6-5 and TRBJ2-2; weak D call: TRBD2 (6 bases). Trimming removed 7 bases from V and 5 bases from J, with 14 bases in between. CDR1 and CDR2 (germline): MNHEY, SVGAGI. The CDR3 has 14 residues.

This clone is categorized as medium-sized. V usage is TRBV6-4 and J usage is TRBJ2-3; 10 positions match TRBD2. Germline CDR1 and CDR2: MRHNA and SNTAGT. Losses at the gene ends were 2 bases for V and 1 base for J; bases not matched to a gene: 0. The CDR3 is 15 residues long. The CDR3 loop is CASSDGTSGTDTQYF. The CDR3 DNA is TGTGCCAGCAGTGACGGGACTAGCGGCACAGATACGCAGTATTTT.

The chain uses TRBV7-2 and TRBJ2-5; 7 bases are a match to TRBD2. The CDR3 contains 11 residues. Per the germline V gene, CDR1 is SGHTA and CDR2 is FQGNSA. V dropped 3 bases and J dropped 11; count of bases not matched to a gene: 3. The CDR3 region has the DNA TGTGCCAGCAGCTTGGGAGGGGCACAGTACTTC. This gives the protein CASSLGGAQYF.

This clone was seen only a few times. The chain uses TRBV5-1 and TRBJ1-1; 9 bases fit TRBD1. The V segment lost 4 bases and the J segment 7 bases; nucleotides outside the gene matches: 8. CDR3 length equals 14 residues. The germline gives CDR1 SGHRS, CDR2 YFSETQ. The CDR3 region is CASSLRQGDIEAFF. The CDR3 coding sequence is TGCGCCAGCAGCCTTAGACAGGGGGATATTGAAGCTTTCTTT.

The chain links TRBV30 to TRBJ2-1, with 9 bases aligning to TRBD2. V shed 4 bases, J shed 4 bases, and the junction held 8 bases outside the gene matches. The germline CDR1 and CDR2 sequences are GTSNPN and SVGIG (reference sequence). The length of the CDR3 is 15 residues. CDR3 nucleotides: TGTGCCTGGATGAGGGGTGCGGGGGGGTACAATGAGCAGTTCTTC. Its protein is CAWMRGAGGYNEQFF. Based on the CDR3 plus reference TRBV30 and TRBJ2-1, the full variable domain is SQTIHQWPATLVQPVGSPLSLECTVEGTSNPNLYWYRQAAGRGLQLLFYSVGIGQISSEVPQNLSASRPQDRQFILSSKKLLLSDSGFYLCAWMRGAGGYNEQFFGPGTRLTVL.

The chain uses TRBV9 and TRBJ1-1, with D possibly being TRBD1 (6 bases). Germline CDR1 reads SGDLS; CDR2 reads YYNGEE. The CDR3 has 18 amino acids. The germline V and J ends were trimmed by 1 base and 0 bases, with 19 bases remaining between them. Here the CDR3 reads CASSVYPFPGDMNTEAFF. CDR3 in DNA: TGTGCCAGCAGCGTATACCCTTTCCCAGGGGACATGAACACTGAAGCTTTCTTT.

The chain couples TRBV4-3 to TRBJ2-7, with D possibly matching TRBD1 (6 bases). Germline V gene data show CDR1 as LGHNA and CDR2 as YSLEER. Trimming stripped 1 base from V and 2 bases from J, with 9 bases between. This CDR3 has 14 amino acids. DNA for the CDR3: TGCGCCAGCAGCCAAGTGCGGACAGCCTACGAGCAGTACTTC. This encodes CASSQVRTAYEQYF.

Concerning this clone: Other DNA sequences of this sample code for an identical CDR3. The CDR3 spells CASSYSPSSYEQYF. Written as DNA, the CDR3 is TGTGCCAGCAGTTACAGCCCGAGCTCCTACGAGCAGTACTTC. This rearrangement joins TRBV6-5 to TRBJ2-7; no clear D gene. Trimming stripped 2 bases from V and 0 bases from J, with 8 bases between. The CDR3 runs 14 residues. CDR1 MNHEY and CDR2 SVGAGI come from the germline V gene.

To note about this clone: One end of the junction fails to match germline, which may point to a read error. The V call is TRBV7-9, the J call TRBJ2-7; the D gene is possibly TRBD1 (5 bases). Germline V lookup: CDR1 SEHNR, CDR2 FQNEAQ (reference sequence). The CDR3 is 16 amino acids. CDR3 in DNA: TGTTCCAGCAGCTTGTTCAGGGCAAAGGGGTCCTACGAGCAGTACTTC. It is translated as CSSSLFRAKGSYEQYF.

Regarding this clone: This specimen includes other DNA sequences encoding the same CDR3. The chain recombines TRBV7-9 with TRBJ2-7; D is possibly TRBD2 (6 bases). Germline assignment: CDR1 SEHNR and CDR2 FQNEAQ (reference sequence). V shed 1 base and J shed 0 bases, with 7 bases lying between them. This CDR3 has 14 residues. The CDR3 region is CASSLVGGSYEQYF. CDR3 sequence (DNA): TGTGCCAGCAGCTTAGTGGGAGGCTCCTACGAGCAGTACTTC.

A few counts support this clone. J is TRBJ2-4 and V is TRBV11-2; 11 bases are a match to TRBD2. V lost 4 bases to trimming and J lost 11 bases; unmatched junction nucleotides: 10. This CDR3 has 15 residues. Germline V gene data show CDR1 as SGHAT and CDR2 as FQNNGV. CDR3 DNA: TGTGCCAGCAGCTCTCTAGCGGGAGGTTTTACTCTTCAGTACTTC. Protein: CASSSLAGGFTLQYF.

This clone was picked up one time. The J gene is TRBJ1-6, the V gene TRBV15; D remains unclear. The CDR3 has 12 amino acids. The V end was cut by 3 bases, the J end by 7 bases, with 4 bases between. In germline, CDR1 is LNHNV, CDR2 YYDKDF (reference sequence). The chain's CDR3 is CATSSGNSPLHF. In nucleotides, the CDR3 is TGTGCCACCAGCAGCGGGAATTCACCCCTCCACTTT.

The chain combines TRBV28 with TRBJ2-5, with D possibly matching TRBD2 (6 bases). Judging by the DNA end, TRBJ2-7 fits better; the J call may be wrong. This CDR3 has 16 amino acids. CDR1 and CDR2 from the germline V gene are MDHEN and SYDVKM. In DNA, the CDR3 is TGTGCCAGCAGTTTCACCGGGACTTCTCCTTCCTACGAGCAGTACTTC. Translated: CASSFTGTSPSYEQYF.

The CDR3 loop reads CASSLRGNTEAFF. DNA of the CDR3: TGCGCCAGCAGCTTGAGGGGGAACACTGAAGCTTTCTTT. The chain joins TRBV5-1 to TRBJ1-1; D is perhaps TRBD1 (5 bases). The CDR3 is made up of 13 amino acids. Trimming cost V 1 base and J 1 base, with 5 bases left between them. Germline V gene lookup returns CDR1 SGHRS and CDR2 YFSETQ.

This chain connects TRBV4-1 to TRBJ1-4; unclear D gene. Germline V gene sequence: CDR1 MGHRA, CDR2 YSYEKL. The CDR3 loop spans 13 amino acids. The V end lost 0 bases, the J end lost 6 bases, and 5 bases lay between the germline ends. CDR3 in DNA: TGCGCCAGCAGCCAAGATTCGTATGAAAAACTGTTTTTT. Its protein product is CASSQDSYEKLFF.

V usage is TRBV27 and J usage is TRBJ2-1, with a tentative D call TRBD1 (7 bases). The germline V gene encodes CDR1 MNHEY and CDR2 SMNVEV (reference sequence). Trimming cost V 5 bases and J 4 bases, with 18 bases left between them. The CDR3 runs to 16 residues. The CDR3 DNA reads TGTGCCAGCAGTCCTACGGCGGGACAGCTTTACAATGAGCAGTTCTTC. Protein: CASSPTAGQLYNEQFF.

The chain combines TRBV7-8 with TRBJ2-1; the match to TRBD1 covers 9 bases. This CDR3 has 15 amino acids. The V gene's germline CDR1 is SGHVS and CDR2 FQNEAQ. V was clipped by 3 bases and J by 8 bases; unmatched bases: 8. CDR3 bases: TGTGCCAGCAGCTTGACAGGGGGGTTTATGGATGAGCAGTTCTTC. This translates into CASSLTGGFMDEQFF.